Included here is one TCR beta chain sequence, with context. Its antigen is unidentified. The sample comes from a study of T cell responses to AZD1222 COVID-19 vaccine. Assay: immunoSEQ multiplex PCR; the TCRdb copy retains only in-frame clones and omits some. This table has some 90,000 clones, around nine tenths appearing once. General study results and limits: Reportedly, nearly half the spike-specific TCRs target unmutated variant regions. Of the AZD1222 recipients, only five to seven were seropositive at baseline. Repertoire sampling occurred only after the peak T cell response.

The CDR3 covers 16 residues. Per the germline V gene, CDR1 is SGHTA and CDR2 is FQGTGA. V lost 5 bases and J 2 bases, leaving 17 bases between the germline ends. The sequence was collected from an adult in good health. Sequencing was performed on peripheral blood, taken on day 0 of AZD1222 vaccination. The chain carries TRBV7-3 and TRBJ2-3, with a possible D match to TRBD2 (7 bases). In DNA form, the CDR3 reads TGTGCCAGCAGCCCGGGGGCTAGCGGATCCACAGATACGCAGTATTTT. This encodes CASSPGASGSTDTQYF.